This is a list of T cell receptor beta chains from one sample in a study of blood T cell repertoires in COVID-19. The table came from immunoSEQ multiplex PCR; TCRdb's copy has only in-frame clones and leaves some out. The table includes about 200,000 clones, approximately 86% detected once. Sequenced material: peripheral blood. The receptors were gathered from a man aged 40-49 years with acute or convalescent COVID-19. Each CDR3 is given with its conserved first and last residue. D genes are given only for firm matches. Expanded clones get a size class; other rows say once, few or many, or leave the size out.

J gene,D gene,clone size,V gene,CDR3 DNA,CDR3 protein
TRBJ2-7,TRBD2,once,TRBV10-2,TGCGCCAGCAGTACTATTAGCGGGCTCTACGAGCAGTACTTC,CASSTISGLYEQYF
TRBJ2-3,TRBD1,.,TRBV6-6,TGTGCCAGCAGTCCCCGGGACAGGGGGGTGGCTGGCACAGATACGCAGTATTTT,CASSPRDRGVAGTDTQYF
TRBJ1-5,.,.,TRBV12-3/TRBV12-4,TGTGCCAGCACCCTGACAGGTGACTCCCAGCATTTT,CASTLTGDSQHF
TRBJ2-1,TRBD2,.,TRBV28,TGTGCCAGCAGTTCTCGGGCTAGCGGGAGGAACGATGAGCAGTTCTTC,CASSSRASGRNDEQFF
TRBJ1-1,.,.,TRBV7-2,TGTGCCAGCAGCATCCGCGGTGTGCGCAGGGCCTCGAACACTGAAGCTTTCTTT,CASSIRGVRRASNTEAFF
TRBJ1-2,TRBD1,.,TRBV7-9,TGTGCCAGCAGCTTAGGACAGGGTGGGGCCTCTAGCTATGGCTACACCTTC,CASSLGQGGASSYGYTF
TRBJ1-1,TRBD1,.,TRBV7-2,TGTGCCAGCAGCTTATCTTGGACAGGGAACACTGAAGCTTTCTTT,CASSLSWTGNTEAFF
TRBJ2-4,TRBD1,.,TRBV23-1,TGCGCCAGCAGTAAATCCAGGGGGCGCCTTTTCTTAGCCAAAAACATTCAGTACTTC,CASSKSRGRLFLAKNIQYF
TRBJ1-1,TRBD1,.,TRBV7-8,TGTGCCAGCAGCACCCGACAGGGGGCTATCACTGAAGCTTTCTTT,CASSTRQGAITEAFF
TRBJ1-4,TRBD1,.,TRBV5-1,TGCGCCAGCAGCCCGCGGGACAGGGGTAACGAAAAACTGTTTTTT,CASSPRDRGNEKLFF
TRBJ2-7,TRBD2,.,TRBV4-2,TGTGCCAGCAGCCAAGAGGCCGGGACTAACTACGAGCAGTACTTC,CASSQEAGTNYEQYF
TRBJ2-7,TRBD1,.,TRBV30,TGTGCCTGGAGGCCCAGGGACAGGGACGGCTACGAGCAGTACTTC,CAWRPRDRDGYEQYF
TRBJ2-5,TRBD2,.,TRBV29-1,TGCAGCGTTGAAATCGGGACTAGCGGGGGACTCCAAGAGACCCAGTACTTC,CSVEIGTSGGLQETQYF
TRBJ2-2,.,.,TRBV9,TGTGCCAGCAGCGTAGCACAGGGTACCGGGGAGCTGTTTTTT,CASSVAQGTGELFF
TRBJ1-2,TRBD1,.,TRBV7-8,TGTGCCAGCAGCTTAGTTCAGGGGGTTAACTATGGCTACACCTTC,CASSLVQGVNYGYTF
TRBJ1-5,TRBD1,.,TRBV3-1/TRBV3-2,TGTGCCAGCAGTCCACAGGGGGATCAGCCCCAGCATTTT,CASSPQGDQPQHF
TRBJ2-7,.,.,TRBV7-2,TGTGCCAGCAGCTTGGGGCTCGCGGGGCCCCTCCACTACGAGCAGTACTTC,CASSLGLAGPLHYEQYF
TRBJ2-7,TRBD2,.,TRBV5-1,TGCGCCAGCAGCCAACCGGGACAGAACTTCCTAGCGGGAGTTGAGCAGTACTTC,CASSQPGQNFLAGVEQYF
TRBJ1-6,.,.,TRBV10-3,TGTGCCTCCCAAGGGGGCTCCTATAATTCACCCCTCCACTTT,CASQGGSYNSPLHF
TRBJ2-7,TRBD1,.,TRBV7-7,TGTGCTAGCAGCTTAGGGGACAGGAGCTCCTACGAGCAGTACTTC,CASSLGDRSSYEQYF
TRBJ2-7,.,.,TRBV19,TGTGCCAGTAGTCCCAGGGGCCTTTTC,CASSPRGLF
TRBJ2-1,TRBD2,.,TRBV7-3,TGTGCCAGCAGCTTAGGGACTAGCGGTTTCAATGAGCAGTTCTTC,CASSLGTSGFNEQFF
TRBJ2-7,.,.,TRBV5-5,TGTGCCAGCAGCTTGACAAGGGGGAACGAGCAGTACTTC,CASSLTRGNEQYF
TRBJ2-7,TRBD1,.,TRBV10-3,TGTGCCATCAGTGATACCAGGGGGCAGAACGAGCAGTACTTC,CAISDTRGQNEQYF
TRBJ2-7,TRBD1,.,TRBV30,TGTGCCTGGAGTACAGGGGACGGAAGTAGAGAGCAGTACTTC,CAWSTGDGSREQYF
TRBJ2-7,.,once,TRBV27,TGTGCCACTTCCGCGGTAGGCCCAACCTACGAGCAGTACTTC,CATSAVGPTYEQYF
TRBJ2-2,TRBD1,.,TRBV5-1,TGCGCCAGCAGCCCACGACAGGGAAGGGCCGGGGAGCTGTTTTTT,CASSPRQGRAGELFF
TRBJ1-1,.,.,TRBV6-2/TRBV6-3,TGTGCCAGCAGCCCCCTGGACAGATTGAACACTGAAGCTTTCTTT,CASSPLDRLNTEAFF
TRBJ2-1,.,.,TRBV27,TGTGCCAGCAGTTTATTAACTCCACGCGGGGCAGGCTACAATGAGCAGTTCTTC,CASSLLTPRGAGYNEQFF
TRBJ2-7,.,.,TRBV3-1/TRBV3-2,TGTGCCAGCAGCCACTCCGACAAGAGCTATCACGAGCAGTACTTC,CASSHSDKSYHEQYF
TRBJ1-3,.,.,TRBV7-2,TGTGCCAGCAGCACTAACTCAGGAAACACCATATATTTT,CASSTNSGNTIYF
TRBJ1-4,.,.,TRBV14,TGTGCCAGCAGCCAAAGCAGGGGAGAAAAACTGTTTTTT,CASSQSRGEKLFF
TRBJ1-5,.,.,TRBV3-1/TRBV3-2,TGTGCCAGCAGCCAAGATCTACAGGGCGTTCAGCCCCAGCATTTT,CASSQDLQGVQPQHF
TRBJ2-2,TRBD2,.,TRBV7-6,TGTGCCAGCAGCTTAGGAGGCGGGGGAGTGAACACCGGGGAGCTGTTTTTT,CASSLGGGGVNTGELFF
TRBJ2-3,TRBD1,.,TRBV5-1,TGCGCCAGCAGCTTCGGGACAGGGGCAGATACGCAGTATTTT,CASSFGTGADTQYF
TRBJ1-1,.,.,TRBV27,TGTGCCAGCAGTTTGCTTCCCGGGGGGGTGAACACTGAAGCTTTCTTT,CASSLLPGGVNTEAFF
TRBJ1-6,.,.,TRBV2,TGTGCCAGCAGTGAAGGGCGACAGCCCTATAATTCACCCCTCCACTTT,CASSEGRQPYNSPLHF